Shown below are 17 T cell receptor beta chains from a single sample sequenced in a study of blood T cell repertoires in COVID-19. This table comes from immunoSEQ multiplex PCR, and its TCRdb copy is limited to in-frame clones, with some not included. The table includes about 120,000 clones, around 87% detected once. The sequencing input was peripheral blood. These receptors were taken from a human donor in a cohort sampled during active COVID-19.

A remark on this clone: At one boundary the junction diverges from the germline segment, which might be a read error. This chain joins TRBV7-7 and TRBJ2-1, with 11 nucleotides matching TRBD2. CDR3 length: 16 amino acids. Germline V gives CDR1 SSHAT, CDR2 FNYEAQ (reference sequence). The DNA for the CDR3 is TGTGCTAGCAGCTTGGTAGCGGGGGGGCCGGGGAATGAGCAGTTCTTC. Translated: CASSLVAGGPGNEQFF. Supplemented by reference TRBV7-7 and TRBJ2-1, the full variable domain reads GAGVSQSPRYKVTKRGQDVTLRCDPISSHATLYWYQQALGQGPEFLTYFNYEAQPDKSGLPSDRFSAERPEGSISTLTIQRTEQRDSAMYRCASSLVAGGPGNEQFFGPGTRLTVL.

The chain recombines TRBV3-1 (or the pseudogene TRBV3-2) with TRBJ1-6, with D uncertain. Germline V gene lookup returns CDR1 LGHDT and CDR2 YNNKEL (reference sequence). V was trimmed by 1 base and J by 14 bases, leaving 6 bases between them. The CDR3 is made up of 11 amino acids. The CDR3 spells CASSQGVTLHF. CDR3 DNA sequence: TGTGCCAGCAGCCAAGGCGTGACCCTCCACTTT.

This clone was seen once. The V gene is TRBV3-1 (or the pseudogene TRBV3-2), the J gene TRBJ2-7, with unresolved D. The V gene lost 0 bases and the J gene lost 6 bases, with 12 bases spanning the gap. Looked up from germline, CDR1 is LGHDT and CDR2 is YNNKEL (reference sequence). The CDR3 sequence is 14 residues long. The DNA of the CDR3 is TGTGCCAGCAGCCAAGATAGGCACAGCACCGAGCAGTACTTC. This sequence encodes CASSQDRHSTEQYF.

Turning to this clone: An end of the junction does not agree with germline; a read error may underlie this. The gene calls are TRBV6-2 or TRBV6-3 and TRBJ2-4; no clear D gene. This CDR3 is built from 10 residues. CDR1 is MNHEY, CDR2 SVGEGT, per germline. The CDR3 here is CASSYYCHSF. CDR3 nucleotides: TGTGCCAGCAGTTACTACTGCCACTCCTTC.

This clone was detected a few times. J is TRBJ2-1 and V is TRBV5-6, with TRBD2 identical over 10 bases. The CDR3 sequence is 15 residues long. V lost 0 bases and J lost 7; bases outside the gene matches: 4. CDR1 and CDR2 from the germline V gene are SGHDT and YYEEEE. The CDR3 DNA reads TGTGCCAGCAGCTTGGGAGCGGGGGGGCGAAATGAGCAGTTCTTC. It encodes CASSLGAGGRNEQFF.

This clone was counted once. The chain links TRBV2 to TRBJ1-2; D may be TRBD1 (5 bases). V lost 7 bases, J lost 4 bases, and 7 bases lay in between. The CDR3 contains 11 residues. Germline V gene lookup returns CDR1 SNHLY and CDR2 FYNNEI. The CDR3 region is CASTQGYGYTF. The CDR3 DNA reads as TGTGCCAGCACCCAGGGCTATGGCTACACCTTC.

The genes are TRBV3-1 (or the pseudogene TRBV3-2) and TRBJ2-1; TRBD2 agrees at 9 bases. The CDR3 is 17 amino acids. J gave up 6 bases and V 1 base, and 10 bases lay outside the gene matches. Germline V gene lookup returns CDR1 LGHDT and CDR2 YNNKEL (reference sequence). This chain's CDR3 is CASSQGLAGGRGNEQFF. CDR3 bases: TGTGCCAGCAGCCAAGGCCTCGCGGGGGGGCGGGGCAATGAGCAGTTCTTC.

The CDR3 sequence is CASSLASGEGYGYTF. The CDR3 DNA reads TGTGCCAGTAGTCTGGCCTCAGGGGAGGGCTATGGCTACACCTTC. The rearrangement links TRBV19 to TRBJ1-2; D perhaps matches TRBD1 (6 bases). This CDR3 contains 15 residues. Deletions cut 5 bases from V and 4 bases from J, with 17 bases between. Germline lookup yields CDR1 LNHDA and CDR2 SQIVND (reference sequence).

The chain carries TRBV6-5 and TRBJ2-1, with 9 bases matching TRBD2. This CDR3 has 15 amino acids. From germline, CDR1 is MNHEY and CDR2 SVGAGI. The J segment lost 8 bases and the V segment lost 2 bases, leaving 7 bases of the junction unmatched. CDR3 in DNA: TGTGCCAGCAGTTACAATATTGGCGGGAGGGATGAGCAGTTCTTC. This translates into CASSYNIGGRDEQFF.

The gene calls are TRBV9 and TRBJ2-3; 10 bases map to TRBD2. Germline CDR1 SGDLS, CDR2 YYNGEE. CDR3 size: 15 residues. V was clipped by 0 bases and J by 6 bases; unmatched bases: 4. This chain's CDR3 is CASSVAAGGADTQYF. CDR3 nucleotides: TGTGCCAGCAGCGTAGCAGCGGGAGGGGCCGATACGCAGTATTTT. The whole variable domain, remainder taken from reference TRBV9 and TRBJ2-3, is DSGVTQTPKHLITATGQRVTLRCSPRSGDLSVYWYQQSLDQGLQFLIQYYNGEERAKGNILERFSAQQFPDLHSELNLSSLELGDSALYFCASSVAAGGADTQYFGPGTRLTVL.

This clone came up once. The chain links TRBV3-1 (or the pseudogene TRBV3-2) to TRBJ2-1, with 7 bases fitting TRBD2. The CDR3 is made up of 15 amino acids. Losses at the gene ends were 1 base for V and 8 bases for J; bases not matched to a gene: 8. Germline V gene data show CDR1 as LGHDT and CDR2 as YNNKEL (reference sequence). The CDR3 here is CASSQAGGRYDEQFF. CDR3 bases: TGTGCCAGCAGCCAAGCAGGCGGGAGATACGATGAGCAGTTCTTC.

This sequence joins TRBV2 and TRBJ2-2, with TRBD1 identical over 10 bases. The germline CDR1 and CDR2 sequences are SNHLY and FYNNEI. This CDR3 region has 15 residues. Trimming took 4 bases from V and 6 from J; bases not matched to a gene: 5. Written as DNA, the CDR3 is TGTGCCAGCAGTGTTTTTGGGACAGGGGCCGGGGAGCTGTTTTTT. It specifies CASSVFGTGAGELFF.

This chain uses TRBV10-3 with TRBJ2-1; D uncertain. The CDR3 totals 16 residues. Trimming left V 3 bases short and J 0 bases short, with 12 bases between. Germline V gene lookup returns CDR1 ENHRY and CDR2 SYGVKD. The CDR3 loop reads CAISDPRRSSYNEQFF. The DNA of the CDR3 is TGTGCCATCAGTGATCCGAGGCGGAGCTCCTACAATGAGCAGTTCTTC.

The V gene is TRBV5-1, the J gene TRBJ2-3, with D perhaps TRBD2 (5 bases). The CDR3 runs 14 residues. The V gene lost 4 bases and the J gene lost 2 bases, with 11 bases spanning the gap. CDR1 is SGHRS and CDR2 is YFSETQ in the germline V gene. The CDR3 loop is CASSPSGITDTQYF. Written as DNA, the CDR3 is TGCGCCAGCAGCCCTTCGGGAATCACAGATACGCAGTATTTT.

J is TRBJ1-2 and V is TRBV28, with D maybe TRBD1 (6 bases). Germline CDR1 MDHEN, CDR2 SYDVKM. The CDR3 covers 14 residues. Between the trimmed V and J ends, which lost 2 bases and 4 bases, there was a span of 11 bases. This chain's CDR3 is CASSLHRAIYGYTF. In DNA, the CDR3 is TGTGCCAGCAGTTTACACAGGGCAATCTATGGCTACACCTTC.

The chain employs TRBV5-1 and TRBJ2-5; 8 bases align to TRBD2. Germline loops: CDR1 SGHRS, CDR2 YFSETQ. CDR3 length: 16 amino acids. V lost 0 bases, J lost 0 bases, and 4 bases stayed unmatched. The CDR3 coding sequence is TGCGCCAGCAGCTTGGCGGTAGCGGGGAACCAAGAGACCCAGTACTTC. Encoded protein: CASSLAVAGNQETQYF.

The V call is TRBV2, the J call TRBJ2-7, with 7 bases matching TRBD2. CDR1 and CDR2 from the germline V gene are SNHLY and FYNNEI. This CDR3 is 15 amino acids long. V shed 6 bases, J shed 2 bases, and the junction held 10 bases outside the gene matches. The CDR3 region is CASSAESGGPYEQYF. CDR3 nucleotides: TGTGCCAGCAGCGCAGAATCGGGGGGACCCTACGAGCAGTACTTC.